The 27 T cell receptor beta chains given below trace back to one sample, sequenced in a study of blood T cell repertoires in COVID-19. Measured with immunoSEQ multiplex PCR; TCRdb has only the in-frame clones, and not every one. The sample consists of about 240,000 clones, more than 75% of them appearing once. Sequenced sample: peripheral blood. Receptors were obtained from a woman aged 70-85 years with active or convalescent COVID-19.

CDR3 in amino acids: CASSPSTSPGELFF. CDR3 bases: TGTGCCAGCAGCCCCAGCACTAGCCCCGGGGAGCTGTTTTTT. The chain couples TRBV5-4 to TRBJ2-2; perhaps TRBD2 as D (6 bases). Per the germline V gene, CDR1 is SGHNT and CDR2 is YYREEE (reference sequence). The CDR3 is made up of 14 amino acids. Trimming shortened V by 4 bases and J by 6 bases, and 13 bases separated the two germline ends.

The chain couples TRBV19 to TRBJ1-1; possible D gene TRBD1, 5 bases. The CDR3 consists of 13 residues. Germline values: CDR1 LNHDA, CDR2 SQIVND (reference sequence). V was cut by 7 bases and J by 8 bases, with 17 bases left in between. CDR3 in amino acids: CASTTQGGREAFF. The CDR3 nucleotides read TGTGCCAGTACTACCCAGGGTGGTCGAGAAGCTTTCTTT.

The chain has TRBV2 and TRBJ1-5; a weak D match, TRBD1 (6 bases). The CDR3 runs 14 residues. CDR1 is SNHLY, CDR2 FYNNEI, per germline. V shed 7 bases and J shed 1 base, with 11 bases lying between them. CDR3 nucleotides: TGTGCCAGCACCAGGGGATCAAGCAATCAGCCCCAGCATTTT. Translated, it gives CASTRGSSNQPQHF.

This clone came up once. The chain is built from TRBV2 and TRBJ1-1; D is unresolved. The CDR3 has 14 residues. V was cut by 4 bases and J by 2 bases, with 11 bases left in between. CDR1 SNHLY and CDR2 FYNNEI come from the germline V gene. DNA of the CDR3: TGTGCCAGCAGTGCCCTCGGTTCAAACACTGAAGCTTTCTTT. It specifies CASSALGSNTEAFF.

This clone occurred once. The CDR3 nucleotides read TGTGCCAGCAGGAGGGGGCAAGAGACCCAGTACTTC. It specifies CASRRGQETQYF. V is TRBV6-5 and J is TRBJ2-5; D may be TRBD1 (6 bases). Germline CDR1 reads MNHEY; CDR2 reads SVGAGI. This CDR3 region has 12 residues. Trimming pared 6 bases from V and 2 bases from J, leaving 7 bases between.

The chain uses TRBV5-1 and TRBJ1-4; TRBD1 is a possible D gene (5 bases). This CDR3 is 15 amino acids long. From germline, CDR1 is SGHRS and CDR2 YFSETQ. V lost 5 bases to trimming and J lost 3 bases, with 14 bases between them. For the CDR3, the DNA is TGCGCCAGCAGAGCCGGGGGGGTACCTAATGAAAAACTGTTTTTT. It yields the protein CASRAGGVPNEKLFF.

The CDR3 sequence is CASSLEWASTDTQYF. In DNA, the CDR3 is TGCGCCAGCAGCTTGGAGTGGGCGAGTACAGATACGCAGTATTTT. This chain connects TRBV5-1 to TRBJ2-3; D remains ambiguous. The CDR3 sequence is 15 residues long. The germline V and J ends were trimmed by 0 bases and 3 bases, with 11 bases remaining between them. Looked up from germline, CDR1 is SGHRS and CDR2 is YFSETQ.

The rearrangement links TRBV6-6 to TRBJ1-1, with D maybe TRBD1 (6 bases). Looked up from germline, CDR1 is MNHNY and CDR2 is SVGAGI (reference sequence). CDR3 size: 14 residues. Trimming pared 5 bases from V and 1 base from J, leaving 11 bases between. CDR3 DNA sequence: TGTGCCAGCAGTCGTAAGACAGGGAACACTGAAGCTTTCTTT. Translated: CASSRKTGNTEAFF.

This clone was counted between two and nine times. The gene calls are TRBV5-1 and TRBJ1-2; 8 nucleotides line up with TRBD1. The germline V gene encodes CDR1 SGHRS and CDR2 YFSETQ. With 0 bases clipped from V and 4 bases from J, the junction kept 2 bases outside the gene matches. The CDR3 loop spans 14 amino acids. The CDR3, as DNA: TGCGCCAGCAGCTTGGCAGGGGGCAGCTATGGCTACACCTTC. Encoded protein: CASSLAGGSYGYTF.

V usage is TRBV19 and J usage is TRBJ1-5; D is unresolved. Germline assignment: CDR1 LNHDA and CDR2 SQIVND (reference sequence). V lost 5 bases, J lost 5 bases, and 10 bases lay in between. This CDR3 comprises 13 residues. This CDR3 reads CASSFSSDQPQHF. In DNA, the CDR3 is TGTGCCAGTAGTTTTTCAAGCGATCAGCCCCAGCATTTT.

The V gene is TRBV18, the J gene TRBJ2-5; D unclear. This CDR3 has 14 residues. Trimming stripped 7 bases from V and 1 base from J, with 13 bases between. The germline V gene encodes CDR1 KGHSH and CDR2 LQKENI. CDR3 region: CASFPGATQETQYF. The CDR3 region has the DNA TGTGCCAGCTTTCCCGGAGCCACCCAAGAGACCCAGTACTTC.

This chain connects TRBV24-1 to TRBJ2-5; 7 positions agree with TRBD1. Germline values: CDR1 KGHDR, CDR2 SFDVKD. The length of the CDR3 is 16 residues. V shed 4 bases, J shed 4 bases, and the junction held 11 bases outside the gene matches. The CDR3 DNA follows: TGTGCCACCAGTGAACCTATTGACAGGGCCGGAGAGACCCAGTACTTC. This sequence encodes CATSEPIDRAGETQYF.

The genes are TRBV2 and TRBJ2-2; tentatively, D is TRBD2 (7 bases). Trimming shortened V by 8 bases and J by 0 bases, and 13 bases separated the two germline ends. This CDR3 comprises 15 residues. Germline CDR1 reads SNHLY; CDR2 reads FYNNEI. The CDR3 protein is CASEGGTANTGELFF. The CDR3 DNA reads as TGTGCCAGCGAGGGGGGGACGGCGAACACCGGGGAGCTGTTTTTT.

V is TRBV4-3 and J is TRBJ1-3; D remains ambiguous. This CDR3 has 14 residues. Germline CDR1 is LGHNA and CDR2 is YSLEER. V was clipped by 1 base and J by 4 bases, with 8 bases between them. The CDR3 protein is CASSQGRAGNTIYF. The CDR3 region has the DNA TGCGCCAGCAGCCAAGGTCGAGCAGGAAACACCATATATTTT.

This chain uses TRBV6-5 with TRBJ2-5; 9 bases line up with TRBD1. After removal of 4 bases from V and 5 bases from J, the junction contained 8 bases not matched to a gene. CDR3 length equals 15 residues. Germline V lookup: CDR1 MNHEY, CDR2 SVGAGI. The CDR3 nucleotides read TGTGCCAGCAGTTCGCCGGGACAGGGTCCCGAGACCCAGTACTTC. This sequence encodes CASSSPGQGPETQYF.

The J gene is TRBJ1-6, the V gene TRBV6-1, with D hard to call. CDR3 size: 14 residues. CDR1 is MNHNS, CDR2 SASEGT, per germline. Trimming removed 3 bases at V and 3 bases at J, with 6 bases between. CDR3 bases: TGTGCCAGCAGTGACAGAAACTATAATTCACCCCTCCACTTT. Residues: CASSDRNYNSPLHF.

The gene calls are TRBV2 and TRBJ2-1, with D possibly being TRBD2 (6 bases). Trimming removed 11 bases from V and 4 bases from J, with 12 bases in between. CDR1 is SNHLY, CDR2 FYNNEI, per germline. The CDR3 totals 12 residues. The CDR3 region has the DNA TGTGCCTCCACGGGGGATTACAATGAGCAGTTCTTC. Its protein product is CASTGDYNEQFF.

The chain links TRBV6-6 to TRBJ2-7; D is possibly TRBD2 (7 bases). V was shortened by 8 bases and J by 3 bases, with 14 bases between the two germline ends. The CDR3 totals 13 residues. Germline CDR1 MNHNY, CDR2 SVGAGI (reference sequence). As DNA, the CDR3 is TGTGCCAGCGGAGGGGGGGCGAACTACGAGCAGTACTTC. This sequence encodes CASGGGANYEQYF.

The chain has TRBV15 and TRBJ2-2; D is unresolved. The V gene lost 0 bases and the J gene lost 6 bases, with 5 bases spanning the gap. Germline loops: CDR1 LNHNV, CDR2 YYDKDF (reference sequence). The CDR3 sequence is 13 residues long. The CDR3 DNA reads as TGTGCCACCAGCAGAGATAATCCCGGGGAGCTGTTTTTT. Translated, it gives CATSRDNPGELFF.

The CDR3 spells CASSLKTGRSPDTQYF. The CDR3 coding sequence is TGTGCCAGCAGCCTCAAGACGGGGAGGAGCCCAGATACGCAGTATTTT. The rearrangement uses TRBV7-9 and TRBJ2-3; D possibly corresponds to TRBD2 (6 bases). V lost 5 bases, J lost 4 bases, and 19 bases lay in between. The CDR3 covers 16 residues. The germline V gene encodes CDR1 SEHNR and CDR2 FQNEAQ (reference sequence).

The rearrangement joins TRBV27 to TRBJ2-7, with TRBD1 matching 8 bases. Germline V gene sequence: CDR1 MNHEY, CDR2 SMNVEV (reference sequence). V lost 3 bases to trimming and J lost 3 bases; unmatched junction nucleotides: 10. This CDR3 is built from 16 residues. CDR3 coding DNA: TGTGCCAGCAGTTTGGGTCCCAGGGGGCTGGTCTACGAGCAGTACTTC. Its protein product is CASSLGPRGLVYEQYF.

The rearrangement joins TRBV5-6 to TRBJ1-4; the D gene is possibly TRBD1 (6 bases). V lost 2 bases and J lost 8, with 13 bases in between. Germline CDR1 reads SGHDT; CDR2 reads YYEEEE. The CDR3 loop spans 14 amino acids. CDR3 in amino acids: CASSLGGRYEKLFF. The CDR3 region has the DNA TGTGCCAGCAGCTTAGGGGGAAGGTACGAAAAACTGTTTTTT. The full variable domain, rest sourced from reference TRBV5-6 and TRBJ1-4, is DAGVTQSPTHLIKTRGQQVTLRCSPKSGHDTVSWYQQALGQGPQFIFQYYEEEERQRGNFPDRFSGHQFPNYSSELNVNALLLGDSALYLCASSLGGRYEKLFFGSGTQLSVL.

The rearrangement joins TRBV9 to TRBJ1-1; unclear D gene. This CDR3 is built from 12 residues. Germline CDR1 SGDLS, CDR2 YYNGEE. V was clipped by 3 bases and J by 7 bases, with 10 bases between them. The DNA for the CDR3 is TGTGCCAGCAGCGGACTAATATTTGAAGCTTTCTTT. Encoded protein: CASSGLIFEAFF.

The genes are TRBV3-1 (or the pseudogene TRBV3-2) and TRBJ2-5, with D maybe TRBD2 (6 bases). The CDR3 contains 12 residues. V lost 4 bases and J 5 bases, leaving 8 bases between the germline ends. Per the germline V gene, CDR1 is LGHDT and CDR2 is YNNKEL (reference sequence). The CDR3 loop is CASSRGRETQYF. The CDR3 DNA sequence: TGTGCCAGCAGCCGGGGGAGGGAGACCCAGTACTTC.

This chain connects TRBV2 to TRBJ2-5; 7 nucleotides match TRBD2. Germline assignment: CDR1 SNHLY and CDR2 FYNNEI. The CDR3 extends over 15 amino acids. The V and J ends lost 7 bases and 2 bases, in that order; junction bases with no gene match: 10. Here the CDR3 reads CASTELGGKQETQYF. The CDR3 region has the DNA TGTGCCAGCACCGAGCTCGGGGGGAAACAAGAGACCCAGTACTTC.

The genes are TRBV19 and TRBJ1-1; weak D call: TRBD1 (6 bases). The CDR3 is 13 amino acids. CDR1 is LNHDA, CDR2 SQIVND, per germline (reference sequence). The V end was cut by 7 bases, the J end by 0 bases, with 9 bases between. DNA of the CDR3: TGTGCCAGTAAGGACAGCTTGAACACTGAAGCTTTCTTT. This encodes CASKDSLNTEAFF.

The J gene is TRBJ1-1, the V gene TRBV15, with D perhaps TRBD1 (6 bases). This CDR3 comprises 12 residues. V dropped 2 bases and J dropped 8 bases, with 9 bases sitting between them. The germline gives CDR1 LNHNV, CDR2 YYDKDF (reference sequence). The CDR3 is CATSRQQGEAFF. For the CDR3, the DNA is TGTGCCACCAGCAGACAACAGGGAGAAGCTTTCTTT.